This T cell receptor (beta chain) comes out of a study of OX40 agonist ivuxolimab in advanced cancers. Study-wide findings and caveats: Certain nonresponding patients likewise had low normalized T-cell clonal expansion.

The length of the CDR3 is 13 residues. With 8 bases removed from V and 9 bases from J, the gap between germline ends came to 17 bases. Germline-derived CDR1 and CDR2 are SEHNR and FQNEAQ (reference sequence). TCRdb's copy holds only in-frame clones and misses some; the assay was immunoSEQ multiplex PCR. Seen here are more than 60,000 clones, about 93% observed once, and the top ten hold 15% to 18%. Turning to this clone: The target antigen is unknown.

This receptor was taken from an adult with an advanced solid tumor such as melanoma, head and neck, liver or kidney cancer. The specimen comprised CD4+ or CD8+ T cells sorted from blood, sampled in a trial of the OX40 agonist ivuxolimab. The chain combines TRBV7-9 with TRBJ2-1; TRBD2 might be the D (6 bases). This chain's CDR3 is CASPHGREGEQFF. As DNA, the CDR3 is TGTGCCAGCCCACACGGGCGGGAAGGTGAGCAGTTCTTC.